The subject of this entry is one TCR beta chain. The data stem from a study of regulatory T cells in long-lasting Graves disease. The trim removed 5 bases at V and 7 bases at J, leaving 10 bases unmatched. Per germline, CDR1 SGHDN and CDR2 FVKESK. This CDR3 is built from 14 residues. Stated time point: persistent/refractory GD, antithyroid drugs over 5 years with positive TRAb. After RNA was extracted from PBMCs, the TCR library was made from it. The TCR beta library used iRepertoire HTBI primers with Arm-PCR amplification of CDR3. TCRdb ran MiXCR on the multiplex PCR reads and lists one entry per CDR3 protein. Of 400,000 to 500,000 distinct CDR3 sequences listed, less than 25% are singletons.

The chain employs TRBV14 and TRBJ2-7; TRBD2 matches at 8 bases. This clonotype originated in a female donor with Graves disease. This sample comprised peripheral blood mononuclear cells (PBMCs), obtained when the disease was refractory, from a patient treated with antithyroid drugs. The DNA for the CDR3 is TGTGCCAGCAGCTTAGCGGGGATCGCCTGGGAGCAGTACTTC. Protein: CASSLAGIAWEQYF. Full variable domain (rest looked up from reference TRBV14 and TRBJ2-7): EAGVTQFPSHSVIEKGQTVTLRCDPISGHDNLYWYRRVMGKEIKFLLHFVKESKQDESGMPNNRFLAERTGGTYSTLKVQPAELEDSGVYFCASSLAGIAWEQYFGPGTRLTVT.